This record covers a single T cell receptor beta chain. Germline V gene sequence: CDR1 SGHTS, CDR2 YDEGEE. V was trimmed by 5 bases and J by 2 bases, leaving 14 bases between them. The CDR3 extends over 15 amino acids. The sample comes from a study of cytomegalovirus exposure and HLA in healthy donors. With 60 Vbeta and 13 Jbeta primers, the PCR was carried out. Using immunoSEQ multiplex PCR, the repertoire was profiled, and TCRdb retains in-frame clones only, with some absent. The sample has about 120,000 clones; around 77% are singletons. This chain joins TRBV5-8 and TRBJ1-5; no firm D call. Sequencing was performed on PBMCs. This sequence was found in a man aged 35-49 years in good health and CMV-seropositive. This CDR3 is CASRPGQEGNQPQHF. DNA of the CDR3: TGTGCCAGCAGACCCGGCCAGGAGGGCAATCAGCCCCAGCATTTT.